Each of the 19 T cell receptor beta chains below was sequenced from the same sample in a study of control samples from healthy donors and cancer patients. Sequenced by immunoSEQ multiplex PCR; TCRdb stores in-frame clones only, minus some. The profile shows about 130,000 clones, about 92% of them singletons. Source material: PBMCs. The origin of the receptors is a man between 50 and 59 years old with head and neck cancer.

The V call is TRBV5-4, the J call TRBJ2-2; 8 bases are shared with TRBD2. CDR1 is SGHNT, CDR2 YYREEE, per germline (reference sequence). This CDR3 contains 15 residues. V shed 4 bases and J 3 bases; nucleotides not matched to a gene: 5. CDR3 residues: CASSPPGLDTGELFF. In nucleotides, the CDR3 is TGTGCCAGCAGCCCACCGGGACTAGACACCGGGGAGCTGTTTTTT.

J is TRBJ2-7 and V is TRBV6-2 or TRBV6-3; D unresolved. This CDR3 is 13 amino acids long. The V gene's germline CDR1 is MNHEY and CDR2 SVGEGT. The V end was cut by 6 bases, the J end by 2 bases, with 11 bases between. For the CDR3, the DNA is TGTGCCAGCAGCTTAACTGGCACCTACGAGCAGTACTTC. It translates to CASSLTGTYEQYF.

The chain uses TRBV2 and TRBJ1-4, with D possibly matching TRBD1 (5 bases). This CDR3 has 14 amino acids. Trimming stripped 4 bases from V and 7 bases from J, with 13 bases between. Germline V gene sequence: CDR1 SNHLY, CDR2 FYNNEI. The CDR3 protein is CASSGQGDGEKLFF. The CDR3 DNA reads TGTGCCAGCAGTGGGCAGGGTGATGGTGAAAAACTGTTTTTT.

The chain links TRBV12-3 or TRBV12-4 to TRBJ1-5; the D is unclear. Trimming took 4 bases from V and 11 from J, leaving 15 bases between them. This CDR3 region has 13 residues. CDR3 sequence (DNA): TGTGCCAGCAGTTCGGGCAGCTCAACGACCCAGCATTTT. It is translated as CASSSGSSTTQHF.

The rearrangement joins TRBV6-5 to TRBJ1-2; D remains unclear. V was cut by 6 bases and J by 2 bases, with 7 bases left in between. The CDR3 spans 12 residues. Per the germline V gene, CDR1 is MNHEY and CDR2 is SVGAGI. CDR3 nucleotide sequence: TGTGCCAGCAGACCGGTAAACTATGGCTACACCTTC. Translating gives CASRPVNYGYTF.

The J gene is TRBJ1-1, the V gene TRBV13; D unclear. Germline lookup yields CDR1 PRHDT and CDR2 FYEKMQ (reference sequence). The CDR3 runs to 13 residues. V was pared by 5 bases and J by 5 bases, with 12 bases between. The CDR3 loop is CASSSGGGTEAFF. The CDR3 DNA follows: TGTGCCAGCAGCAGCGGTGGAGGGACTGAAGCTTTCTTT.

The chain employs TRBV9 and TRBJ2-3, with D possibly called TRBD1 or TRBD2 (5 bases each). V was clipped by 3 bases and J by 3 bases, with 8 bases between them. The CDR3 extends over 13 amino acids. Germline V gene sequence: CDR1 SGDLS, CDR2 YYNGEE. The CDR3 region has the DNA TGTGCCAGCAGCGGGTGGGGGACAGATACGCAGTATTTT. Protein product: CASSGWGTDTQYF.

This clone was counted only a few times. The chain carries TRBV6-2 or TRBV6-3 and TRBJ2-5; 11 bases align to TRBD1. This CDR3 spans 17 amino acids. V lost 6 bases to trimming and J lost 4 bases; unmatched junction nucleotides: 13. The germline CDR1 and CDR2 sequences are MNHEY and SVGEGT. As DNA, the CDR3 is TGTGCCAGCAGCAGAGGGAGGACAGGGGGCCGGGGAGAGACCCAGTACTTC. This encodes CASSRGRTGGRGETQYF.

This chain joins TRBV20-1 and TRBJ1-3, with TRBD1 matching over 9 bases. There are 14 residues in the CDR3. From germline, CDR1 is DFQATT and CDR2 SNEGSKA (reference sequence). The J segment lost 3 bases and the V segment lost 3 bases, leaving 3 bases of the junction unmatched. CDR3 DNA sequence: TGCAGTGCTAGTGGGACAGGGTATGGAAACACCATATATTTT. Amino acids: CSASGTGYGNTIYF.

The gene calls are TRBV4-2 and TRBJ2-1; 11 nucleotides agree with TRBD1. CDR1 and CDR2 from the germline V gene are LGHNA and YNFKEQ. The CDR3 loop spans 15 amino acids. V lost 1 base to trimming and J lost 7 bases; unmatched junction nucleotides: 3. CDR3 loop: CASSQGGTGGNEQFF. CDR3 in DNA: TGTGCCAGCAGCCAAGGGGGGACAGGGGGAAATGAGCAGTTCTTC.

Written as DNA, the CDR3 is TGCGCCAGCAGCTTGCCCGGGACAGGGAAAGAGACCCAGTACTTC. Translated: CASSLPGTGKETQYF. This sequence joins TRBV5-1 and TRBJ2-5; 9 bases map to TRBD1. CDR1 is SGHRS, CDR2 YFSETQ, per germline. The V and J ends lost 1 base and 3 bases, in that order; junction bases with no gene match: 4. There are 15 residues in the CDR3.

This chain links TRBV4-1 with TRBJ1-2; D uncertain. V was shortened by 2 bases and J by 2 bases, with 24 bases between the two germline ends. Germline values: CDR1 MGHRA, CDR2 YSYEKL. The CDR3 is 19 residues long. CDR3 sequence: CASSQSALPNSGSNYGYTF. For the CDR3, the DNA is TGCGCCAGCAGCCAATCGGCACTACCTAATTCGGGGTCAAACTATGGCTACACCTTC.

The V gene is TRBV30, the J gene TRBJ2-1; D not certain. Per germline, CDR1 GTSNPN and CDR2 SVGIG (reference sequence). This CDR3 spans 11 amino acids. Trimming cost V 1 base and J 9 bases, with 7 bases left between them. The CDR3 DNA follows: TGTGCCTGGAGTGGCTCCCTTGAGCAGTTCTTC. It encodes CAWSGSLEQFF.

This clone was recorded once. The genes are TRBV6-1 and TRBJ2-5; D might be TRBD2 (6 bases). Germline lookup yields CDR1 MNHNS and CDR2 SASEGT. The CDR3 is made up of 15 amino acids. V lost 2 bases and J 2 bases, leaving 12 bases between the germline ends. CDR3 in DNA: TGTGCCAGCAGTGAAAGCCTAGCGCTTCAAGAGACCCAGTACTTC. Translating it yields CASSESLALQETQYF.

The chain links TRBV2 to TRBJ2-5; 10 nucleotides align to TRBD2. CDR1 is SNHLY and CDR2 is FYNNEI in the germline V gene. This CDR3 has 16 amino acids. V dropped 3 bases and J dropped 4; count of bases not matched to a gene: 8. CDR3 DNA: TGTGCCAGCAGTGAGGTGGCTAGCGGGGGTATAGAGACCCAGTACTTC. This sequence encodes CASSEVASGGIETQYF.

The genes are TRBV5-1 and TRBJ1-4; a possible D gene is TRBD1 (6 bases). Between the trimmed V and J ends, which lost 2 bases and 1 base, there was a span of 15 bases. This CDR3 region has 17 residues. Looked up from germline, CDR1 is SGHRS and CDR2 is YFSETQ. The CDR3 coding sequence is TGCGCCAGCAGCTTATCCGCGCAGGGGAGAACTAATGAAAAACTGTTTTTT. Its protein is CASSLSAQGRTNEKLFF.

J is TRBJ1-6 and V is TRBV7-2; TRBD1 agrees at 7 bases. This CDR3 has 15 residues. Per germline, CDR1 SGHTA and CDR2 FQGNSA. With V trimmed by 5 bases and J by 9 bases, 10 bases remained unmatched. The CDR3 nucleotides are TGTGCCAGCAGCATACAGGGGACGGGCGGTTCACCCCTCCACTTT. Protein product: CASSIQGTGGSPLHF.

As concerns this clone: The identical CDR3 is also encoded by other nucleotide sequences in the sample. The CDR3 sequence: CASSYSGQGGYGYTF. The CDR3 region has the DNA TGTGCCAGCAGTTACAGTGGACAGGGAGGCTATGGCTACACCTTC. V and J are TRBV6-5 and TRBJ1-2; 8 nucleotides line up with TRBD1. J was trimmed by 4 bases and V by 2 bases; bases with no gene match: 6. CDR1 is MNHEY and CDR2 is SVGAGI in the germline V gene. The CDR3 has 15 amino acids.

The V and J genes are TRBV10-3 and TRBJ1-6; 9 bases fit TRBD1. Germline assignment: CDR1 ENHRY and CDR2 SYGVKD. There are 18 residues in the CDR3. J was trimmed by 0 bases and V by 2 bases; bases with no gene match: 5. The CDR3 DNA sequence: TGTGCCATCAGTGAGACAGGGGGCACGAGCTCCTATAATTCACCCCTCCACTTT. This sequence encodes CAISETGGTSSYNSPLHF.